A single sample gave rise to the 8 T cell receptor beta chains below, sequenced in a study of blood T cell repertoires in COVID-19. The data were produced by immunoSEQ multiplex PCR, yet TCRdb's version contains in-frame clones alone and is incomplete. The sample carries 100,000 to 150,000 clones, around nine tenths recorded once. Sequencing was carried out using peripheral blood. These receptors were taken from a man in his fifties or sixties with COVID-19, enrolled during active disease.

This clone was seen just once. V usage is TRBV6-6 and J usage is TRBJ2-1, with 11 bases lining up with TRBD2. V shed 1 base, J shed 3 bases, and the junction held 2 bases outside the gene matches. CDR1 MNHNY and CDR2 SVGAGI come from the germline V gene (reference sequence). CDR3 size: 16 residues. The CDR3 DNA reads as TGTGCCAGCAGTTACTTGGGACTAGCGGTCTACAATGAGCAGTTCTTC. Translating gives CASSYLGLAVYNEQFF.

This clone has a single count. The chain combines TRBV5-1 with TRBJ2-5, with D possibly being TRBD1 (5 bases). V lost 0 bases to trimming and J lost 5 bases, with 11 bases between them. CDR1 is SGHRS, CDR2 YFSETQ, per germline. The CDR3 spans 14 residues. CDR3 sequence (DNA): TGCGCCAGCAGCTTGGAGGTGGGGCCGGAGACCCAGTACTTC. This codes for CASSLEVGPETQYF.

The chain recombines TRBV6-1 with TRBJ2-5; 7 nucleotides match TRBD2. The V segment lost 2 bases and the J segment 4 bases; nucleotides outside the gene matches: 7. From germline, CDR1 is MNHNS and CDR2 SASEGT. This CDR3 has 15 residues. The CDR3 protein is CASSEQRTSPETQYF. CDR3 sequence (DNA): TGTGCCAGCAGTGAACAACGGACTAGTCCAGAGACCCAGTACTTC.

This chain uses TRBV7-3 with TRBJ2-2; 8 bases fit TRBD1. Germline V gene sequence: CDR1 SGHTA, CDR2 FQGTGA. The CDR3 extends over 18 amino acids. V shed 5 bases, J shed 4 bases, and the junction held 15 bases outside the gene matches. The CDR3 region is CASSPSAGGTGLTGELFF. Here the CDR3 DNA reads TGTGCCAGCAGCCCCTCAGCTGGCGGGACAGGACTCACCGGGGAGCTGTTTTTT. Based on the CDR3 plus reference TRBV7-3 and TRBJ2-2, the full variable domain is GAGVSQTPSNKVTEKGKYVELRCDPISGHTALYWYRQSLGQGPEFLIYFQGTGAADDSGLPNDRFFAVRPEGSVSTLKIQRTERGDSAVYLCASSPSAGGTGLTGELFFGEGSRLTVL.

The rearrangement uses TRBV7-8 and TRBJ1-2, with 8 bases fitting TRBD1. V was pared by 4 bases and J by 4 bases, with 8 bases of the junction left unmatched. This CDR3 has 15 amino acids. Germline CDR1 reads SGHVS; CDR2 reads FQNEAQ. In DNA form, the CDR3 reads TGTGCCAGCAGCTATGGACAGGGCGGAGGCTATGGCTACACCTTC. This sequence encodes CASSYGQGGGYGYTF.

J is TRBJ1-2 and V is TRBV5-4, with D perhaps matching TRBD1 (5 bases). The CDR3 consists of 13 residues. Germline V gene sequence: CDR1 SGHNT, CDR2 YYREEE (reference sequence). Trimming cost V 6 bases and J 4 bases, with 13 bases left between them. CDR3 region: CASKAGSGYGYTF. CDR3 coding DNA: TGTGCCAGCAAGGCAGGGTCAGGCTATGGCTACACCTTC.

The chain carries TRBV6-2 or TRBV6-3 and TRBJ2-7, with TRBD2 matching over 12 bases. CDR1 is MNHEY and CDR2 is SVGEGT in the germline V gene. V was pared by 4 bases and J by 6 bases, with 7 bases of the junction left unmatched. CDR3 length equals 15 residues. CDR3 amino acids: CASSFTGLAGLEQYF. The CDR3 nucleotides are TGTGCCAGCAGTTTTACGGGACTAGCGGGTCTCGAGCAGTACTTC.

The genes are TRBV7-9 and TRBJ1-4, with 8 bases lining up with TRBD1. Per the germline V gene, CDR1 is SEHNR and CDR2 is FQNEAQ (reference sequence). J was trimmed by 0 bases and V by 5 bases; bases with no gene match: 8. The CDR3 has 17 residues. CDR3 protein: CASSRTGQLSTNEKLFF. DNA of the CDR3: TGTGCCAGCAGCAGGACAGGGCAGCTTTCAACTAATGAAAAACTGTTTTTT.